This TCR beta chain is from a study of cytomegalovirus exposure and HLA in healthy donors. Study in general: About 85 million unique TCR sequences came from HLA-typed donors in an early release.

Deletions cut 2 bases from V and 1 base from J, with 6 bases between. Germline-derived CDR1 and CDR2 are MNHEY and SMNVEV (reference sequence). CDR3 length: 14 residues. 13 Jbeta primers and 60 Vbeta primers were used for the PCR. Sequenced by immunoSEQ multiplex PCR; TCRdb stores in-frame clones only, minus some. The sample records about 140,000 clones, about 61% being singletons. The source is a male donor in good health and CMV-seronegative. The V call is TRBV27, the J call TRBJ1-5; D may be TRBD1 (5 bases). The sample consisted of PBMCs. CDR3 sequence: CASSLAGSNQPQHF. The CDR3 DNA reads TGTGCCAGCAGTTTAGCAGGGAGCAATCAGCCCCAGCATTTT.